Below, 19 T cell receptor beta chains from the same sample are listed, as sequenced in a study of shared clonotypes between healthy human individuals. Assay: immunoSEQ multiplex PCR; the TCRdb copy retains only in-frame clones and omits some. The data hold a few million clones, with about nine tenths observed a single time. Sequencing used naive CD4+ T cells from PBMCs. Subset meaning: CD45RA+ positively selected. All receptors come from a young man in good health. Some clones in this sample may be carry-over from other donors' samples.

The chain joins TRBV6-1 to TRBJ1-5, with D perhaps TRBD1 (6 bases). The CDR3 sequence is 13 residues long. The germline gives CDR1 MNHNS, CDR2 SASEGT. Trimming removed 5 bases from V and 7 bases from J, with 12 bases in between. CDR3 DNA sequence: TGTGCCAGCAGTCAGGGGTTTCGACAGCCCCAGCATTTT. Amino acids: CASSQGFRQPQHF.

Here the CDR3 reads CASSKAGDTQEAFF. In nucleotides, the CDR3 is TGTGCCAGTAGTAAGGCAGGGGACACCCAAGAAGCTTTCTTT. The chain couples TRBV19 to TRBJ1-1; tentatively, D is TRBD1 (6 bases). Germline V lookup: CDR1 LNHDA, CDR2 SQIVND (reference sequence). The CDR3 extends over 14 amino acids. V was pared by 4 bases and J by 8 bases, with 17 bases between.

The CDR3, as DNA: TGTGCCAGCAGCTTAGCACGGGGGGGGCCTTCCTACAATGAGCAGTTCTTC. The encoded protein is CASSLARGGPSYNEQFF. This chain links TRBV11-2 with TRBJ2-1; 8 bases fit TRBD2. Germline values: CDR1 SGHAT, CDR2 FQNNGV. V lost 1 base, J lost 1 base, and 6 bases stayed unmatched. The CDR3 contains 17 residues.

The chain is built from TRBV10-3 and TRBJ1-2; D perhaps matches TRBD1 (5 bases). The CDR3 consists of 14 residues. With 2 bases removed from V and 4 bases from J, the gap between germline ends came to 11 bases. CDR1 is ENHRY and CDR2 is SYGVKD in the germline V gene. CDR3: CAISEIVQVYGYTF. The DNA of the CDR3 is TGTGCCATCAGTGAGATTGTACAGGTCTATGGCTACACCTTC.

The CDR3 sequence: CAWSVRVVNYGYTF. CDR3 nucleotide sequence: TGTGCCTGGAGTGTACGGGTGGTTAACTATGGCTACACCTTC. J is TRBJ1-2 and V is TRBV30; D not resolved. CDR3 length: 14 residues. Germline CDR1 is GTSNPN and CDR2 is SVGIG (reference sequence). Trimming pared 0 bases from V and 1 base from J, leaving 9 bases between.

The chain recombines TRBV7-3 with TRBJ1-1, with a weak D call TRBD1 (5 bases). V lost 3 bases and J lost 3, with 11 bases in between. CDR3 length: 14 amino acids. Germline V gene data show CDR1 as SGHTA and CDR2 as FQGTGA. The CDR3: CASSFQWGDTEAFF. CDR3 nucleotide sequence: TGTGCCAGCAGCTTTCAGTGGGGGGACACTGAAGCTTTCTTT. Full variable domain (outside the CDR3, taken from reference TRBV7-3 and TRBJ1-1): GAGVSQTPSNKVTEKGKYVELRCDPISGHTALYWYRQSLGQGPEFLIYFQGTGAADDSGLPNDRFFAVRPEGSVSTLKIQRTERGDSAVYLCASSFQWGDTEAFFGQGTRLTVV.

This chain uses TRBV5-1 with TRBJ2-2, with D perhaps matching TRBD1 (6 bases). V dropped 4 bases and J dropped 4 bases, with 17 bases sitting between them. The germline gives CDR1 SGHRS, CDR2 YFSETQ. The CDR3 has 16 residues. CDR3 DNA sequence: TGCGCCAGCAGCCTAGGGGACAACCGGGGCACCGGGGAGCTGTTTTTT. This codes for CASSLGDNRGTGELFF.

The rearrangement joins TRBV5-1 to TRBJ1-5; 7 nucleotides align to TRBD1. Germline CDR1 SGHRS, CDR2 YFSETQ. The CDR3 has 20 residues. J was trimmed by 5 bases and V by 0 bases; bases with no gene match: 20. DNA of the CDR3: TGCGCCAGCAGCTTGGTCCAATACCTTCGGGACAGACGATCCCATCAGCCCCAGCATTTT. This translates into CASSLVQYLRDRRSHQPQHF.

V usage is TRBV6-4 and J usage is TRBJ2-3; D might be TRBD1 (5 bases). The CDR3 extends over 14 amino acids. The germline CDR1 and CDR2 sequences are MRHNA and SNTAGT. Trimming took 3 bases from V and 3 from J, leaving 10 bases between them. The CDR3 spells CASSDQGGTDTQYF. The CDR3 bases are TGTGCCAGCAGTGATCAGGGTGGGACAGATACGCAGTATTTT.

The genes are TRBV7-2 and TRBJ1-5; D ambiguous. V was shortened by 5 bases and J by 5 bases, with 16 bases between the two germline ends. The CDR3 is 15 amino acids. Per the germline V gene, CDR1 is SGHTA and CDR2 is FQGNSA. The CDR3: CASSGVMGSHQPQHF. The CDR3 DNA reads TGTGCCAGCAGCGGGGTAATGGGGTCGCATCAGCCCCAGCATTTT.

The J gene is TRBJ2-3, the V gene TRBV5-4, with 9 bases matching TRBD2. Germline CDR1 is SGHNT and CDR2 is YYREEE (reference sequence). The CDR3 runs 17 residues. V was clipped by 3 bases and J by 1 base; unmatched bases: 9. In DNA, the CDR3 is TGTGCCAGCAGCTCGCCGCTAGCGGGGCCCCGCACAGATACGCAGTATTTT. Its protein product is CASSSPLAGPRTDTQYF.

As to this clone: Other DNA sequences in the same sample also yield this CDR3. The chain is built from TRBV11-2 and TRBJ2-5; no reliable D call. The CDR3 loop spans 12 amino acids. The germline CDR1 and CDR2 sequences are SGHAT and FQNNGV. V lost 1 base and J lost 5, with 5 bases in between. In DNA, the CDR3 is TGTGCCAGCAGCTTAGGCAGGGAGACCCAGTACTTC. Protein: CASSLGRETQYF.

CDR3 DNA: TGTGCCAGCAGGGACTTCAATGAGCAGTTCTTC. This sequence encodes CASRDFNEQFF. This sequence joins TRBV27 and TRBJ2-1, with a weak D call TRBD2 (5 bases). Trimming removed 6 bases from V and 6 bases from J, with 6 bases in between. Germline V lookup: CDR1 MNHEY, CDR2 SMNVEV (reference sequence). The CDR3 totals 11 residues.

V and J are TRBV29-1 and TRBJ2-1; TRBD1 matches at 9 bases. The V gene end was trimmed by 2 bases and the J gene end by 0 bases; junction bases not matched to a gene: 5. CDR1 and CDR2 from the germline V gene are SQVTM and ANQGSEA. The CDR3 length is 16 residues. The chain's CDR3 is CSVEFGTGSSYNEQFF. In DNA form, the CDR3 reads TGCAGCGTTGAATTCGGGACAGGGAGCTCCTACAATGAGCAGTTCTTC.

The chain is built from TRBV2 and TRBJ2-1; D might be TRBD2 (6 bases). Germline V gene sequence: CDR1 SNHLY, CDR2 FYNNEI. V was trimmed by 5 bases and J by 0 bases, leaving 17 bases between them. This CDR3 spans 17 amino acids. Written as DNA, the CDR3 is TGTGCCAGCAGTTATTACCGGGACTCGAGCTCCTACAATGAGCAGTTCTTC. Translated: CASSYYRDSSSYNEQFF. Variable domain in full (rest from reference TRBV2 and TRBJ2-1): EPEVTQTPSHQVTQMGQEVILRCVPISNHLYFYWYRQILGQKVEFLVSFYNNEISEKSEIFDDQFSVERPDGSNFTLKIRSTKLEDSAMYFCASSYYRDSSSYNEQFFGPGTRLTVL.

Here the CDR3 reads CASSSFRGGSGNYGYTF. The CDR3 nucleotides are TGTGCCAGCAGCTCTTTCCGGGGGGGCTCGGGTAACTATGGCTACACCTTC. This chain uses TRBV11-2 with TRBJ1-2, with a tentative D call TRBD1 (6 bases). The germline V gene has CDR1 SGHAT and CDR2 FQNNGV. The CDR3 consists of 17 residues. Between the trimmed V and J ends, which lost 4 bases and 1 base, there was a span of 19 bases.

This sequence joins TRBV10-3 and TRBJ2-1, with D possibly matching TRBD2 (6 bases). CDR1 and CDR2 (germline): ENHRY, SYGVKD. V was trimmed by 3 bases and J by 7 bases, leaving 16 bases between them. The CDR3 extends over 15 amino acids. The CDR3 DNA is TGTGCCATCAGTGACCCTAGTAGCGGAATGAATGAGCAGTTCTTC. Translation: CAISDPSSGMNEQFF.

V usage is TRBV5-1 and J usage is TRBJ2-3, with 12 bases lining up with TRBD2. Germline CDR1 and CDR2: SGHRS and YFSETQ. CDR3 length equals 15 residues. The V and J ends lost 3 bases and 6 bases, in that order; junction bases with no gene match: 5. CDR3 sequence reads: CASSSTSGSGDTQYF. DNA of the CDR3: TGCGCCAGCAGCTCGACTAGCGGGAGCGGCGATACGCAGTATTTT.

In its sample, this clone was seen once. V is TRBV23-1 and J is TRBJ2-5; D not resolved. TRBV23-1 is annotated as an ORF whose role is uncertain. V was clipped by 4 bases and J by 5 bases, with 2 bases between them. This CDR3 is built from 10 residues. The CDR3 spells CASSLETQYF. CDR3 nucleotide sequence: TGCGCCAGCAGTCTTGAGACCCAGTACTTC.